These 18 T cell receptor beta chains were sequenced from one sample in a study of cytomegalovirus exposure and HLA in healthy donors. This PCR relied on a set of 60 Vbeta primers and 13 Jbeta primers. Measured with immunoSEQ multiplex PCR; TCRdb has only the in-frame clones, and not every one. Here the sample spans around 130,000 clones, roughly 87% being singletons. Sequencing was done on a sample of PBMCs. The receptors shown here come from a woman under 30 in good health and CMV-seronegative.

The CDR3 region is CASSSRTGANTGELFF. CDR3 DNA: TGTGCCAGCAGCTCTCGGACAGGGGCGAACACCGGGGAGCTGTTTTTT. The chain couples TRBV9 to TRBJ2-2; 9 bases are shared with TRBD1. The CDR3 is made up of 16 amino acids. CDR1 is SGDLS, CDR2 YYNGEE, per germline. V lost 4 bases to trimming and J lost 0 bases; unmatched junction nucleotides: 4.

The rearrangement links TRBV7-2 to TRBJ1-5; D not certain. The CDR3 runs to 16 residues. The V gene's germline CDR1 is SGHTA and CDR2 FQGNSA. V lost 1 base and J lost 5, with 15 bases in between. In DNA form, the CDR3 reads TGTGCCAGCAGCTTAGTGGCGGGTAGTCAGGATCAGCCCCAGCATTTT. Translation gives CASSLVAGSQDQPQHF.

The chain carries TRBV5-8 and TRBJ2-5; D may be TRBD2 (6 bases). From germline, CDR1 is SGHTS and CDR2 YDEGEE. V was cut by 4 bases and J by 5 bases, with 21 bases left in between. This CDR3 comprises 16 residues. DNA for the CDR3: TGTGCCAGCAGCCCCCGGGAGAGGATCTCTCGTGAGACCCAGTACTTC. It is translated as CASSPRERISRETQYF.

This clone was seen a single time. The chain couples TRBV6-6 to TRBJ1-1; a weak D match, TRBD1 (6 bases). V was cut by 5 bases and J by 6 bases, with 19 bases left in between. CDR1 and CDR2 (germline): MNHNY, SVGAGI (reference sequence). The CDR3 has 15 residues. As DNA, the CDR3 is TGTGCCAGCAGTAGAATCCCCGACAGGAGTCCTGAAGCTTTCTTT. This encodes CASSRIPDRSPEAFF.

The chain joins TRBV7-2 to TRBJ2-3, with TRBD2 matching over 10 bases. The V segment lost 5 bases and the J segment 3 bases; nucleotides outside the gene matches: 8. Per germline, CDR1 SGHTA and CDR2 FQGNSA. The CDR3 is made up of 16 amino acids. CDR3 bases: TGTGCCAGCAGCCTACCAGCGGGGGGGCCGACAGATACGCAGTATTTT. Its protein product is CASSLPAGGPTDTQYF.

This chain connects TRBV12-5 to TRBJ1-1; D gene unclear. Germline V gene lookup returns CDR1 LGHNT and CDR2 FRNRAP. The CDR3 loop spans 14 amino acids. V was cut by 3 bases and J by 1 base, with 9 bases left in between. The CDR3 loop is CASGLLRENTEAFF. The CDR3 coding sequence is TGTGCTAGTGGTTTACTCCGGGAGAACACTGAAGCTTTCTTT. Using reference TRBV12-5 and TRBJ1-1 for the parts outside the CDR3, the full variable domain is DARVTQTPRHKVTEMGQEVTMRCQPILGHNTVFWYRQTMMQGLELLAYFRNRAPLDDSGMPKDRFSAEMPDATLATLKIQPSEPRDSAVYFCASGLLRENTEAFFGQGTRLTVV.

In its sample, this clone was seen a few times. V usage is TRBV30 and J usage is TRBJ1-1, with a weak D call TRBD1 (6 bases). Germline V gives CDR1 GTSNPN, CDR2 SVGIG (reference sequence). Trimming stripped 3 bases from V and 1 base from J, with 12 bases between. The CDR3 has 14 amino acids. This CDR3 is CAWRTYRENTEAFF. The CDR3 nucleotides are TGTGCCTGGAGAACTTACAGGGAGAACACTGAAGCTTTCTTT.

The chain recombines TRBV5-1 with TRBJ1-1, with D perhaps matching TRBD1 (5 bases). The CDR3 has 15 amino acids. CDR1 and CDR2 (germline): SGHRS, YFSETQ. The ends were cut back, 1 base at V and 6 bases at J, with 16 bases in the middle. The CDR3 reads CASSLTQDGWAEAFF. The CDR3 DNA is TGCGCCAGCAGCTTGACACAGGACGGTTGGGCTGAAGCTTTCTTT.

Only a few counts were recorded for this clone. The junction does not match germline at one end; this may be a read error. The chain carries TRBV7-6 and TRBJ1-2; D gene unclear. The CDR3 has 14 amino acids. CDR1 SGHVS and CDR2 FNYEAQ come from the germline V gene. Here the CDR3 reads CASSLVQARPPVSF. The CDR3 DNA follows: TGTGCCAGCAGCTTAGTTCAGGCCCGACCGCCCGTATCCTTC.

This clone was found once. V usage is TRBV5-4 and J usage is TRBJ1-1; D not resolved. Per the germline V gene, CDR1 is SGHNT and CDR2 is YYREEE (reference sequence). The V end was cut by 6 bases, the J end by 2 bases, with 11 bases between. The CDR3 length is 13 residues. The CDR3 nucleotides are TGTGCCAGCAACGGCAGGCCCAACACTGAAGCTTTCTTT. Its translation: CASNGRPNTEAFF.

This clone was detected only a few times. The chain uses TRBV7-9 and TRBJ1-2; 11 positions agree with TRBD1. In germline, CDR1 is SEHNR, CDR2 FQNEAQ (reference sequence). Unmatched junction bases numbered 8, after V lost 2 bases and J lost 6 bases. The CDR3 extends over 16 amino acids. CDR3: CASSLRDRGARDGYTF. CDR3 DNA sequence: TGTGCCAGCAGCTTAAGGGACAGGGGGGCACGGGATGGCTACACCTTC.

This chain joins TRBV4-1 and TRBJ2-1, with a tentative D call TRBD1 (5 bases). Trimming cost V 3 bases and J 0 bases, with 12 bases left between them. The CDR3 is 16 residues long. CDR1 is MGHRA, CDR2 YSYEKL, per germline. This CDR3 is CASSQVDIFSYNEQFF. The CDR3 coding sequence is TGCGCCAGCAGCCAGGTGGACATTTTCTCCTACAATGAGCAGTTCTTC.

The chain recombines TRBV5-5 with TRBJ1-5; D gene unclear. CDR3 size: 15 residues. Trimming removed 3 bases at V and 5 bases at J, with 15 bases between. Germline V lookup: CDR1 SGHKS, CDR2 YYEKEE (reference sequence). CDR3 DNA: TGTGCCAGCAGCTCGGGATCCGCGGACCATCAGCCCCAGCATTTT. This codes for CASSSGSADHQPQHF.

The J gene is TRBJ2-1, the V gene TRBV7-2; D may be TRBD2 (5 bases). CDR3 length: 15 residues. The V gene lost 2 bases and the J gene lost 0 bases, with 8 bases spanning the gap. Germline-derived CDR1 and CDR2 are SGHTA and FQGNSA. This CDR3 reads CASSLWRASYNEQFF. As DNA, the CDR3 is TGTGCCAGCAGCTTATGGCGGGCCTCCTACAATGAGCAGTTCTTC.

This chain uses TRBV29-1 with TRBJ2-5, with 10 bases that match TRBD2. The length of the CDR3 is 12 residues. The germline V gene encodes CDR1 SQVTM and CDR2 ANQGSEA. V was clipped by 4 bases and J by 4 bases; unmatched bases: 0. For the CDR3, the DNA is TGCAGCGTTGCTAGCGGGAGAGAGACCCAGTACTTC. This codes for CSVASGRETQYF. Looking up the rest from reference TRBV29-1 and TRBJ2-5 gives the full variable domain: SAVISQKPSRDICQRGTSLTIQCQVDSQVTMMFWYRQQPGQSLTLIATANQGSEATYESGFVIDKFPISRPNLTFSTLTVSNMSPEDSSIYLCSVASGRETQYFGPGTRLLVL.

The chain joins TRBV5-6 to TRBJ2-1; 8 nucleotides match TRBD2. Germline CDR1 SGHDT, CDR2 YYEEEE. This CDR3 region has 15 residues. Trimming took 2 bases from V and 9 from J; bases not matched to a gene: 10. CDR3 in amino acids: CASSFLSGGGSEQFF. DNA of the CDR3: TGTGCCAGCAGCTTCCTATCGGGGGGGGGCAGTGAGCAGTTCTTC. Complete variable domain (other parts from reference TRBV5-6 and TRBJ2-1): DAGVTQSPTHLIKTRGQQVTLRCSPKSGHDTVSWYQQALGQGPQFIFQYYEEEERQRGNFPDRFSGHQFPNYSSELNVNALLLGDSALYLCASSFLSGGGSEQFFGPGTRLTVL.

The genes are TRBV9 and TRBJ2-2; no clear D. Germline V CDR1 and CDR2: SGDLS, YYNGEE. This CDR3 spans 11 amino acids. Trimming pared 2 bases from V and 9 bases from J, leaving 5 bases between. The CDR3 region is CASSVDRELFF. The DNA for the CDR3 is TGTGCCAGCAGCGTCGACAGGGAGCTGTTTTTT.

The chain employs TRBV7-2 and TRBJ2-7; D may be TRBD1 (8 bases). The V gene lost 0 bases and the J gene lost 7 bases, with 16 bases spanning the gap. This CDR3 has 15 residues. Germline loops: CDR1 SGHTA, CDR2 FQGNSA. The DNA of the CDR3 is TGTGCCAGCAGCTTAGCCCCCAGGGGGCGGGGGGAGCAGTACTTC. Its translation: CASSLAPRGRGEQYF. Combining the CDR3 with reference TRBV7-2 and TRBJ2-7 gives the whole variable domain GAGVSQSPSNKVTEKGKDVELRCDPISGHTALYWYRQSLGQGLEFLIYFQGNSAPDKSGLPSDRFSAERTGGSVSTLTIQRTQQEDSAVYLCASSLAPRGRGEQYFGPGTRLTVT.